The clone carrying this TCR beta chain was seen a few times. Its antigen remains unknown. This sample is drawn from a study of response to subunit inactivated influenza vaccine. Findings and limits, study-wide: The authors offered the suggestion that each seasonal influenza vaccination recruits few new T cells.

MiXCR, run by TCRdb on the RT-PCR reads, gives a single entry per CDR3 protein. The table records roughly 780,000 distinct CDR3 sequences, 15% to 20% of them present only once. The germline V gene encodes CDR1 SGHDN and CDR2 FVKESK. Trimming pared 6 bases from V and 1 base from J, leaving 9 bases between. This CDR3 is built from 13 residues. This material consisted of PBMCs from blood, taken 5 to 6 days after vaccination. The sequence derives from a man in his fifties or sixties who received an inactivated influenza vaccine. The chain has TRBV14 and TRBJ1-1; D is unclear. The chain's CDR3 is CASRRNQNTEAFF. Written as DNA, the CDR3 is TGTGCCAGCAGAAGGAACCAGAACACTGAAGCTTTCTTT.